Given below is one TCR beta chain in context. What it binds is unknown. Germline V gene sequence: CDR1 SNHLY, CDR2 FYNNEI. The CDR3 has 17 residues. V was trimmed by 0 bases and J by 7 bases, leaving 19 bases between them. The data belong to a study of cytomegalovirus exposure and HLA in healthy donors. Study conclusions and caveats: A few CMV-associated chains proved CMV antigen-specific in vitro. Within the data, a cluster of highly shared sequence variants was likely a sequencing artifact. A previous analysis found most TCR beta V segments productive roughly 87% or roughly 30% of the time.

The primer mix had 60 Vbeta and 13 Jbeta primers. Some clones are missing from TCRdb's copy, which holds only in-frame ones; the method was immunoSEQ multiplex PCR. The data contain about 140,000 clones, roughly four fifths of them singletons. The clonotype was recovered from a middle-aged woman in good health and CMV-seronegative. The J gene is TRBJ1-5, the V gene TRBV2, with D unclear. Sequenced input: PBMCs. CDR3 in DNA: TGTGCCAGCAGTGAAGCGCTTTTAACCGGGGTGGGACAGCCCCAGCATTTT. The encoded protein is CASSEALLTGVGQPQHF.